This passage covers 12 T cell receptor beta chains from one sample sequenced in a study of blood T cell repertoires in COVID-19. Using immunoSEQ multiplex PCR, the repertoire was profiled, and TCRdb retains in-frame clones only, with some absent. Of approximately 69,000 clones in the sample, around 79% were seen once. Sequences were obtained from peripheral blood. The receptors were sampled from a man aged 55 to 70 with acute or convalescent COVID-19.

CDR3 sequence (DNA): TGTGCCAGCAGCTTAACTGGACAGGGTTCCTACAATGAGCAGTTCTTC. This translates into CASSLTGQGSYNEQFF. This chain joins TRBV7-8 and TRBJ2-1; 8 nucleotides agree with TRBD1. V was clipped by 2 bases and J by 1 base; unmatched bases: 4. The CDR3 is 16 residues long. Germline CDR1 and CDR2: SGHVS and FQNEAQ.

In this sample, this clone turned up a few times. The J gene is TRBJ2-3, the V gene TRBV5-1; maybe TRBD1 (6 bases). The length of the CDR3 is 14 residues. Between the trimmed V and J ends, which lost 0 bases and 1 base, there was a span of 6 bases. Germline lookup yields CDR1 SGHRS and CDR2 YFSETQ. Here the CDR3 DNA reads TGCGCCAGCAGCTTGGAGGGGGGCACAGATACGCAGTATTTT. It encodes CASSLEGGTDTQYF.

The J gene is TRBJ2-7, the V gene TRBV20-1; 7 bases align to TRBD2. J lost 2 bases, V lost 3 bases, and 16 bases had no gene match. The CDR3 sequence is 17 residues long. Germline lookup yields CDR1 DFQATT and CDR2 SNEGSKA (reference sequence). CDR3 in DNA: TGCAGTGCTAGTGGGGGGGGGATTCTAGCGACAACCTACGAGCAGTACTTC. Its translation is CSASGGGILATTYEQYF.

This rearrangement joins TRBV25-1 to TRBJ1-4; D ambiguous. Germline V gives CDR1 MGHDK, CDR2 SYGVNS. The CDR3 covers 17 residues. V was trimmed by 6 bases and J by 0 bases, leaving 17 bases between them. The CDR3 DNA follows: TGTGCCAGCAGCGCACCTGAAAACAGTGCAACTAATGAAAAACTGTTTTTT. This codes for CASSAPENSATNEKLFF.

This clone was counted between two and nine times. V usage is TRBV6-5 and J usage is TRBJ2-7; TRBD2 matches 10 bases. CDR1 MNHEY and CDR2 SVGAGI come from the germline V gene. Unmatched junction bases numbered 5, after V lost 5 bases and J lost 4 bases. This CDR3 contains 14 residues. The CDR3 reads CASSKRTSGYEQYF. Written as DNA, the CDR3 is TGTGCCAGCAGTAAGCGGACTAGCGGATACGAGCAGTACTTC.

This sequence joins TRBV7-9 and TRBJ2-1, with D hard to call. The germline V and J ends were trimmed by 1 base and 7 bases, with 5 bases remaining between them. Per germline, CDR1 SEHNR and CDR2 FQNEAQ (reference sequence). This CDR3 contains 12 residues. The CDR3 protein is CASSLVQNEQFF. CDR3 coding DNA: TGTGCCAGCAGCTTAGTTCAGAATGAGCAGTTCTTC.

Of note for this clone: With a much larger clone just one base away, this may be a read error. V gene TRBV7-9 combines with J gene TRBJ2-2; D uncertain. CDR1 SEHNR and CDR2 FQNEAQ come from the germline V gene (reference sequence). V was trimmed by 2 bases and J by 0 bases, leaving 4 bases between them. The CDR3 is made up of 14 amino acids. CDR3 in DNA: TGTGCCAGCAGCTTACTAGCGAACACCGGGGAGCTGTTTTTT. It is translated as CASSLLANTGELFF.

The genes are TRBV3-1 (or the pseudogene TRBV3-2) and TRBJ2-1; TRBD2 matches at 7 bases. Germline V gene data show CDR1 as LGHDT and CDR2 as YNNKEL (reference sequence). This CDR3 has 17 residues. Unmatched junction bases numbered 5, after V lost 0 bases and J lost 0 bases. The CDR3 bases are TGTGCCAGCAGCCAAGAACGGGGAGGGGTCTCCTACAATGAGCAGTTCTTC. This sequence encodes CASSQERGGVSYNEQFF.

Many counts were recorded for this clone. The V and J genes are TRBV6-6 and TRBJ1-6, with a weak D call TRBD1 (5 bases). Germline CDR1 and CDR2: MNHNY and SVGAGI (reference sequence). V lost 6 bases, J lost 8 bases, and 11 bases lay in between. This CDR3 region has 13 residues. The CDR3 bases are TGTGCCAGCAGCGACTTAGGGGATTCACCCCTCCACTTT. Amino acid sequence: CASSDLGDSPLHF.

The table lists this clone with a few counts. The chain couples TRBV7-3 to TRBJ2-3; 10 bases match TRBD1. The CDR3 has 13 amino acids. The trim removed 6 bases at V and 4 bases at J, leaving 1 base unmatched. Germline V CDR1 and CDR2: SGHTA, FQGTGA. The CDR3 DNA reads TGTGCCAGCAGGGGACAGGGGTCAGATACGCAGTATTTT. This translates into CASRGQGSDTQYF. Combining the CDR3 with reference TRBV7-3 and TRBJ2-3 gives the whole variable domain GAGVSQTPSNKVTEKGKYVELRCDPISGHTALYWYRQSLGQGPEFLIYFQGTGAADDSGLPNDRFFAVRPEGSVSTLKIQRTERGDSAVYLCASRGQGSDTQYFGPGTRLTVL.

The V call is TRBV3-1 (or the pseudogene TRBV3-2), the J call TRBJ2-2, with D unclear. This CDR3 has 15 amino acids. CDR1 LGHDT and CDR2 YNNKEL come from the germline V gene (reference sequence). V was shortened by 7 bases and J by 0 bases, with 12 bases between the two germline ends. The CDR3: CASMFGGPNTGELFF. In DNA, the CDR3 is TGTGCCAGCATGTTTGGCGGCCCGAACACCGGGGAGCTGTTTTTT.

This clone was recorded a few times. This chain links TRBV6-2 or TRBV6-3 with TRBJ2-7; possible D gene TRBD1, 5 bases. The length of the CDR3 is 11 residues. Trimming pared 5 bases from V and 7 bases from J, leaving 9 bases between. The V gene's germline CDR1 is MNHEY and CDR2 SVGEGT. The CDR3 sequence is CASSLGPEQYV. Written as DNA, the CDR3 is TGTGCCAGCAGTCTGGGGCCGGAGCAGTACGTC.